This TCR beta chain was sequenced during a study of cytomegalovirus exposure and HLA in healthy donors (dated by TCRdb to 2017 to 2019). Some background on the complete study: An earlier analysis of several hundred of the donors reported approximately 280 Gb of sequence data and 95 million to 130 million unique TCR beta sequences obtained from some 200 million T cells. Four or five DR-DQ haplotypes were treated as single units for association and clustering because of strong linkage in the cohort. Donor age, sex, ethnicity and CMV serostatus were compiled together with the repertoire data. An earlier analysis of around 580 of the donors used high-throughput TCR beta sequencing to judge whether each TCR beta V gene segment behaved as functional or pseudogenic. Across approximately 400 genotyped donors of the cohort, an average of approximately 220,000 unique TCR beta nucleotide sequences per donor were sequenced, and roughly 20% of those sequences were non-productive. To predict cytomegalovirus infection status, the study combined high-throughput TCR immunosequencing, statistical association of individual TCRs with disease status, and machine learning. A later genetic analysis took genome-wide SNP genotypes for about three fifths of the roughly 670 donors and used that subset as a discovery cohort. Of the 300 to 450 genotyped donors, 65% to 90% fell in the genetic ancestry cluster associated with self-reported Caucasian donors. HLA typing covered class I and class II loci at four-digit resolution. The number of typed donors differed by locus: roughly 629-640 for A, B, C, DRB1 and DQB1; approximately 520 for DQA1; 606 for DPA1; and some 430 for DPB1. To study patterns of TCR occurrence, a later analysis re-analyzed previously published TCR beta repertoires from 666 donors and added high-resolution HLA genotyping. Along with the approximately 700-subject first cohort, a separate validation cohort of over 90 different subjects was used. Using immunosequencing, the study profiled T cell repertoires from fewer than 700 subjects and related those repertoires to cytomegalovirus serostatus. An early release that covered approximately 600 HLA-typed donors contained about 300 gigabases of sequencing data and 65 million to 100 million unique TCR sequences. All discovery cohort repertoires had been generated using a single sequencing platform. Rather than using new phenotypic data, the later analysis identified candidate immune exposures from TCR beta sequences and from how often those sequences occurred across donors. The study was designed to test whether signatures of past pathogen exposure could be identified by cataloging public T cell receptors.

Libraries were built with the immunoSEQ multiplex PCR assay. For the multiplex PCR, a mixture combining 60 forward primers for TCR Vbeta segments and 13 reverse primers for TCR Jbeta segments was used. The CDR3 region of rearranged TCR beta genes was amplified from genomic DNA by a multiplex PCR assay. The Illumina HiSeq System was used to sequence the amplified TCR beta libraries as 87-base-pair reads. The authors' pipeline ran thus. Across the 640 or so repertoires, a later analysis counted 75 million to 90 million unique TCR beta chains, some 11 million of which were shared by at least two donors. To remove PCR and sequencing errors, raw reads were error-corrected and collapsed into unique sequences using a nearest-neighbor algorithm that merged closely related sequences. CDR3 sequences were aligned to IMGT reference sequences to assign V, D and J gene segments. For a sequence to be retained, a match of at least six nucleotides was required to both a V gene segment and a J gene segment. Rearrangements were called productive when the CDR3 lacked stop codons and stayed in frame with V and J; all others were non-productive. CDR3 was defined according to IMGT convention as the region running from the second conserved V-encoded cysteine to the conserved J-encoded phenylalanine. In an earlier analysis of 550 to 650 of the donors, sequences lacking an unambiguous match to a single V gene segment were excluded. An earlier analysis of several hundred of the donors called V segments functional above 56.7% productive rearrangements and segregating when the between-donor standard deviation exceeded 5%. A statistical classification framework was built to diagnose cytomegalovirus status from the catalog of TCR beta chain sequences. V and J gene assignment, in a later analysis, came from comparing TCR nucleotide sequences with IMGT/GENE-DB human TR gene sequences. In a later analysis, CDR3 sequences and most-parsimonious VDJ recombination scenarios were assigned using the TCRdist pipeline. In a later analysis, every TCR beta chain was defined by the combination of its CDR3 amino acid sequence and its V-gene family, and reads without a unique V-gene family were dropped. As a way to deal with suspected cross-contamination and a sequencing artifact, a later analysis dropped under 600 nucleotide sequences that were highly shared and had low generation probability. In a later analysis, a clonal expansion index was calculated for each public chain from normalized within-repertoire ranks of inferred template counts. In a later analysis, generation probabilities were computed using a VDJ recombination model fitted to out-of-frame rearrangements, and the results were checked against IGoR. In a later analysis, hypergeometric tests were used to score TCR-TCR, TCR-HLA and TCR-CMV co-occurrence, with a repertoire-size bias correction applied to TCR pairs. False discovery rates were estimated in a later analysis by permuting HLA or CMV assignments 20 times. In a later analysis, co-occurring TCRs were grouped using DBSCAN, and TCRdist sequence similarity was added for clustering within HLA-allele-positive subsets. Co-occurrence clustering excluded repertoires with fewer than 30,000 or more than 120,000 public chains, plus five with anomalous nucleotide sharing. As stored in TCRdb, this immuneACCESS dataset retains in-frame rearrangements with V and J assigned. A fraction of the clones does not appear; measured against another copy, unresolved V genes explain less than half of the discrepancy, and the remainder lacks a known reason. V and J calls and clone size are those listed in that table; D and trimming were worked out from the DNA. This sample lists some 110,000 clones; approximately 76% were detected once. Of the sample, around 15% falls within the top ten clones.

The table lists this clone with a few counts. This clone's antigen is unknown. The record has no base qualities; no much larger clone is one base away. The cohort consisted of 670 or so healthy bone marrow donors. Cohort members were all nominally healthy when sampled, although unrecorded immune exposures were likely present. The donor was CMV seropositive and belonged to the group of over 250 seropositive cohort members. Every donor gave a peripheral blood sample, and the peripheral blood mononuclear cells from that sample were used for TCR beta sequencing. The Qiagen DNeasy Blood Extraction Kit was used to extract genomic DNA from the blood cell samples. General conclusions and limits of the study: Linkage disequilibrium might explain the correlated functional status among segregating V segments, but an unknown experimental factor could not be ruled out. A later analysis associated about 17,000 TCR beta sequences with specific HLA alleles at a false discovery rate of 0.05. Because the 87-base-pair reads could not distinguish some IMGT-functional V segments, including TRBV6-2 and TRBV6-3, those segments were excluded. In a later analysis, several top co-occurrence clusters were reported to appear linked to parvovirus B19, influenza, CMV and Epstein-Barr virus. When HLA alleles, especially DR and DQ, strongly co-occurred, TCR associations were difficult to assign to individual alleles. The presence/absence analyses assumed that sequencing depth was roughly uniform across donors, and that assumption may not be true. For the cohort, immune exposure information was limited to CMV serostatus. An earlier analysis of approximately 530 of the donors showed that most TCR beta V segments appeared in productive rearrangements either about 87% or about 30% of the time, which broadly matched IMGT annotations. HLA typing was unavailable for some donors at each locus, so association tests used only the typed subset. A cluster of highly shared sequence variants was judged likely to represent a technical artifact of the sequencing pipeline. Only TCR beta chains were sequenced in this cohort, and the absence of alpha or paired-chain data limited detectable features. In both the original and validation cohorts, the classifier was reported to diagnose cytomegalovirus status with high specificity and sensitivity. A later analysis found that most CMV-associated TCR beta chains appeared HLA-restricted, with HLA associations seemingly driven largely by CMV exposure. About 17 rarely observed V segments, including chromosome 9 orphons, were excluded from the earlier analysis of approximately 500 of the donors because counts were too low. A later analysis found that HLA-associated TCR beta chains were more clonally expanded and had lower generation probabilities than equally common non-associated chains. It was suggested by the authors that the approach could potentially be generalized to other disease states and immunological phenotypes. In the study, 164 TCR beta chains were listed as associated with cytomegalovirus. In vitro tests confirmed that a few of the cytomegalovirus-associated TCR beta chains recognize cytomegalovirus antigens. In a later analysis, TCR association rates were found to vary across HLA loci, with the most associated TCRs seen for DRB1 alleles and the fewest for HLA-C alleles. According to a later genetic analysis, donors in an Asian-associated ancestry cluster had fewer N-insertions in productive TCRs than the approximately 630-donor mean. A later genetic analysis associated a missense DCLRE1C variant with V-gene and J-gene trimming of TCR beta chains, and an independent cohort replicated the association. A further reported finding was that TCR beta sequences accurately predicted the HLA-A and HLA-B alleles for most subjects in the first cohort. Most TCR sequences were observed very rarely across donors, whereas some public TCRs were present in many individuals.

Trimming takes 5 bases from V and 2 bases from J, and the germline ends sit 13 bases apart. From a lookup of the germline V gene, CDR1 and CDR2 are MNHEY and SVGAGI. The CDR3 starts with the cysteine, ends with the phenylalanine, and has 14 residues. Here the CDR3 DNA is all that survives: 42 bases in frame from base 1. Material: PBMCs. The clonotype originates from a middle-aged man in good health and CMV-seropositive. The rearrangement joined TRBV6-5 to TRBJ2-7; a weak D assignment points to TRBD1 (6 bases agree). The DNA sequence reads TGTGCCAGCAGTCAGCCGGGACAAACCTACGAGCAGTACTTC. Its amino acids are CASSQPGQTYEQYF.